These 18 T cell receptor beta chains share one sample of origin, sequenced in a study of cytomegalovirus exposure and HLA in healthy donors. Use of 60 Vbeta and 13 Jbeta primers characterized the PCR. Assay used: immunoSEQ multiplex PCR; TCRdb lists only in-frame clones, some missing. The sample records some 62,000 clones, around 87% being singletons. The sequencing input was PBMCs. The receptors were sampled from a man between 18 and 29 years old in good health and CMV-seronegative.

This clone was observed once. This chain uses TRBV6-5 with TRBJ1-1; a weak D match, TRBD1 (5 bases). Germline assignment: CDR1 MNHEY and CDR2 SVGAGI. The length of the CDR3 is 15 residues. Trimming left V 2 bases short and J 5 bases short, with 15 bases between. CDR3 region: CASSYEGAGNTEAFF. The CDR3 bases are TGTGCCAGCAGTTACGAAGGGGCGGGGAATACTGAAGCTTTCTTT.

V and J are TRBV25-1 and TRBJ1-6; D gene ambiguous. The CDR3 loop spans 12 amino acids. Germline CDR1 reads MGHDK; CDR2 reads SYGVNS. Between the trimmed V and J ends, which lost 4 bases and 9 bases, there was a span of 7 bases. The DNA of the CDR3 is TGTGCCAGCAGTGTCAACACTTCACCCCTCCACTTT. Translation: CASSVNTSPLHF.

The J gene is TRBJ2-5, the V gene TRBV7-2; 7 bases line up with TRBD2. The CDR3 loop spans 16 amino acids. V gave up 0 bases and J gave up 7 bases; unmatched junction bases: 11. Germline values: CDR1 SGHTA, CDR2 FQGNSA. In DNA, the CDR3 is TGTGCCAGCAGCTTAGCCGTGACTAGCCTAAAGGGGACCCAGTACTTC. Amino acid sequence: CASSLAVTSLKGTQYF.

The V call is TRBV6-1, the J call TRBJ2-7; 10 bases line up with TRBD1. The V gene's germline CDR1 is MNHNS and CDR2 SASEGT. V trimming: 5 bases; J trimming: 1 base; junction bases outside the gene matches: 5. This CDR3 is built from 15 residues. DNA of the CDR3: TGTGCCAGCAGTTCACGGACAGGGGGATCCTACGAGCAGTACTTC. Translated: CASSSRTGGSYEQYF.

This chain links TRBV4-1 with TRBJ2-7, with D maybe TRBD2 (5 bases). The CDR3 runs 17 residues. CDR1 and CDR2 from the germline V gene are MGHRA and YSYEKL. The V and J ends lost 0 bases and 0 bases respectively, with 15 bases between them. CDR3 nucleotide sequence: TGCGCCAGCAGCCAAGATTTCCCGGACTTCACCTCCTACGAGCAGTACTTC. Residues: CASSQDFPDFTSYEQYF.

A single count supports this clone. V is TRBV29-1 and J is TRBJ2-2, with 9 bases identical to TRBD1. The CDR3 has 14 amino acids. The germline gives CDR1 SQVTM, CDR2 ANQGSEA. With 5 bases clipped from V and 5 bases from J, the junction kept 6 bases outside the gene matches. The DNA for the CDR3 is TGCAGCGTTCCGGGACAGGGCCGAACCGGGGAGCTGTTTTTT. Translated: CSVPGQGRTGELFF.

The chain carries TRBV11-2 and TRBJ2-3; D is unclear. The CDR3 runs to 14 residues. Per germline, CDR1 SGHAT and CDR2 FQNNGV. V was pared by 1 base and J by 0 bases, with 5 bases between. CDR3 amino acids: CASSLGISTDTQYF. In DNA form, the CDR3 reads TGTGCCAGCAGCTTAGGTATTAGCACAGATACGCAGTATTTT.

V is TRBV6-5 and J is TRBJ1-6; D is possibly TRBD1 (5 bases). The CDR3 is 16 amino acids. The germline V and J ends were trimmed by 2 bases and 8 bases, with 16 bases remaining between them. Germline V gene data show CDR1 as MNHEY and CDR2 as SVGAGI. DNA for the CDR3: TGTGCCAGCAGTTACGGGACCAACTGGGGGGATTCACCCCTCCACTTT. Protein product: CASSYGTNWGDSPLHF.

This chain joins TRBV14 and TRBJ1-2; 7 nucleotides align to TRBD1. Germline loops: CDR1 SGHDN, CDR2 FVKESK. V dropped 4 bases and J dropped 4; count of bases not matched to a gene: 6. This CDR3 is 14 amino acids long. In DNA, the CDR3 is TGTGCCAGCAGCCCGGGACAGATCTTCTATGGCTACACCTTC. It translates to CASSPGQIFYGYTF.

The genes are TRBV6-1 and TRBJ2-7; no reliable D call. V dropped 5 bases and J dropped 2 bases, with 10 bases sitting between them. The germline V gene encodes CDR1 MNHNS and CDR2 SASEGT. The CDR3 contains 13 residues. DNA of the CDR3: TGTGCCAGCAGTACCACAGAAACCTACGAGCAGTACTTC. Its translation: CASSTTETYEQYF.

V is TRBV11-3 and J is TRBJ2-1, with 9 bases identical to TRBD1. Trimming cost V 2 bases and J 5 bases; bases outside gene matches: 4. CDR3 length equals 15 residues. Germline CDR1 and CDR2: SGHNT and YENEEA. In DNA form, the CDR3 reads TGTGCCAGCAGCTTAAGTGGGACAGGGAACAATGAGCAGTTCTTC. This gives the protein CASSLSGTGNNEQFF.

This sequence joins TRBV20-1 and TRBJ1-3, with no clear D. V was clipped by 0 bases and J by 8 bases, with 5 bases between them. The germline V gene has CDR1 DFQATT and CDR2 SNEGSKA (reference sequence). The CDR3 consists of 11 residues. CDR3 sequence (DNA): TGCAGTGCTAGAGATAGCTACACCATATATTTT. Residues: CSARDSYTIYF.

CDR3 sequence reads: CASRLGAGTEAFF. The CDR3 bases are TGCGCCAGCAGGCTAGGGGCGGGGACTGAAGCTTTCTTT. The rearrangement uses TRBV5-1 and TRBJ1-1; possible D gene TRBD1, 5 bases. This CDR3 has 13 residues. V shed 5 bases and J shed 5 bases, with 13 bases lying between them. From germline, CDR1 is SGHRS and CDR2 YFSETQ.

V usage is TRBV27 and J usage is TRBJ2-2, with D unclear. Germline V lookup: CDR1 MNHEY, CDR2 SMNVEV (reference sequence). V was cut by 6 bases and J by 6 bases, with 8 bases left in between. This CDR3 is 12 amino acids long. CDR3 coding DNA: TGTGCCAGCAGATTAGCAGCCGGGGAGCTGTTTTTT. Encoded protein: CASRLAAGELFF.

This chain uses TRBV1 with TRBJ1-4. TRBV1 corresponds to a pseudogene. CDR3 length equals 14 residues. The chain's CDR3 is CTSSQGRRREKLFF. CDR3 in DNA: TGCACCAGCAGCCAAGGACGGCGGAGGGAAAAACTGTTTTTT.

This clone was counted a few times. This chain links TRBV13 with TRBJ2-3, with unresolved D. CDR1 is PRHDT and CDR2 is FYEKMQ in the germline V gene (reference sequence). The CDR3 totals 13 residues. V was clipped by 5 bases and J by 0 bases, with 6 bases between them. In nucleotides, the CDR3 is TGTGCCAGCAGCCCCTCTAGCACAGATACGCAGTATTTT. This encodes CASSPSSTDTQYF. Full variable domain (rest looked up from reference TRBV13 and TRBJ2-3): AAGVIQSPRHLIKEKRETATLKCYPIPRHDTVYWYQQGPGQDPQFLISFYEKMQSDKGSIPDRFSAQQFSDYHSELNMSSLELGDSALYFCASSPSSTDTQYFGPGTRLTVL.

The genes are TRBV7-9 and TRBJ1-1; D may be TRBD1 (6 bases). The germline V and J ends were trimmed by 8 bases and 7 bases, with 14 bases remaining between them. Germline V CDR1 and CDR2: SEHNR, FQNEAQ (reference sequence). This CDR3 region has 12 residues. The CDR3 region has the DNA TGTGCCAGCTCAGGAGGACAGCTTGAAGCTTTCTTT. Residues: CASSGGQLEAFF.

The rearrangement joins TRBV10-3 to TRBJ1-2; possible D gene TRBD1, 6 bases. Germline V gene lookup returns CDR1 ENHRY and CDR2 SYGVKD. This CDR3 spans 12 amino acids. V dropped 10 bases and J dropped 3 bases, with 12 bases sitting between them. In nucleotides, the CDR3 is TGTGCCAGCGGACAGAACTACTATGGCTACACCTTC. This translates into CASGQNYYGYTF.